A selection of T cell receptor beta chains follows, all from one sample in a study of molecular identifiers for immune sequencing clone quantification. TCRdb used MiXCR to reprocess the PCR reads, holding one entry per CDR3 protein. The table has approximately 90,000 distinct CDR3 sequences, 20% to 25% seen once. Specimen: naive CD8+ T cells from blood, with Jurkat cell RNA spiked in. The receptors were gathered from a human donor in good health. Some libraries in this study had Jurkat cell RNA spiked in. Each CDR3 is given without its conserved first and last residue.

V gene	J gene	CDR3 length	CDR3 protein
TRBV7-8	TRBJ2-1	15	ASSSGPDRGTYNEQF
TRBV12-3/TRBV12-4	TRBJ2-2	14	ASSMDRGLWTGELF
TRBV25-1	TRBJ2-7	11	ASSRGIAYEQY
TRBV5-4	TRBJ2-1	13	ASSFGTSGSNEQF
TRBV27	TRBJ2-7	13	ASSTRDSLSDEQY
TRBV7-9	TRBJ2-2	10	ASTLITGELF
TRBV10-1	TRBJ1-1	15	ARRDWTGMILNTEAF
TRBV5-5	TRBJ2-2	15	ASSLADGLVLTGELF
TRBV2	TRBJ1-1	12	ASNEGWANTEAF
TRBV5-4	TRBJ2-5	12	ASSIVGGKETQY
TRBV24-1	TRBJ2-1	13	ATRAPGQGRSEQF
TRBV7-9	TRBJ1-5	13	ASSLGQFDNQPQH
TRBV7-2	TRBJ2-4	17	ASSPLIGQKKLAKNIQY
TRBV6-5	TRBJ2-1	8	AAGADEQF
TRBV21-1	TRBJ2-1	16	ASSKAGTGDGTYNEQF
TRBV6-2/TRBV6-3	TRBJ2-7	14	ASSYSPGQGVNEQY
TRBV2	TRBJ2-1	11	ASLRAPHNEQF
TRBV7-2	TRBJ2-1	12	ASSLSWGGNEQF
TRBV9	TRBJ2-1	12	ASSVGIAGNEQF
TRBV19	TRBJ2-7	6	ATYEQY
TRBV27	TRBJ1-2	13	ASSFQTPRGYGYT
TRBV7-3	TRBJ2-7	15	ASSTPWVAGGGGEQY
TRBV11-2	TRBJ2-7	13	ASSYDSGGPYEQY
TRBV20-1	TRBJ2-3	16	SAPPLAGSYLSTDTQY
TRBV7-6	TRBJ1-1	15	ASSSTRPDGMNTEAF
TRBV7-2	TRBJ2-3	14	ASSLEGIAATDTQY
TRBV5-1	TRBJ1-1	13	ASSLGWDRNTEAF
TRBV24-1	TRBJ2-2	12	ATSDAAGTGELF
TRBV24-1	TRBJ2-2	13	ATSDTGGHTGELF
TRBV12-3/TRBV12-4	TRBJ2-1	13	ASTQSGGTYNEQF
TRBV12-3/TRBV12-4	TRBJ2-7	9	ASSSVYEQY
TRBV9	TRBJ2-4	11	ASSSLDPDIQY
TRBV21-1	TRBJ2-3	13	ASKRGTGGVDTQY
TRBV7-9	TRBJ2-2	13	ASSLVGSSTGELF
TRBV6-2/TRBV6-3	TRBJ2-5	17	ASSYLGTSGGGDWETQY
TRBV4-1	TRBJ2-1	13	ASSQDNGGYNEQF
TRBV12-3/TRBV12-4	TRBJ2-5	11	ASSPDREETQY
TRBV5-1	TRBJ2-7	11	ASSLGTVYEQY
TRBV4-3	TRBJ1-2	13	ASSQRTGGRYGYT
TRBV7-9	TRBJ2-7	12	ASSSGQVLYEQY
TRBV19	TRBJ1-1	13	ASTLGQAMNTEAF
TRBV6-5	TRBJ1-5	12	ASSYRGGNQPQH
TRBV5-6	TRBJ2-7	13	ASSPYRTDSYEQY
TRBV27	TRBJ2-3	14	ASSAPPSGATDTQY
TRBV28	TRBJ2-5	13	ASTGGLAGVETQY
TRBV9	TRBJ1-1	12	ASSGGVGNTEAF
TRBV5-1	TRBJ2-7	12	ASSLVAGTYEQY
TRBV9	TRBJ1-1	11	ASSAPPNTEAF
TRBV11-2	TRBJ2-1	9	ASMGWAEQF
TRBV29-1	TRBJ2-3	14	SVVGTSGRAADTQY
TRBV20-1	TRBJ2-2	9	SARNTGELF
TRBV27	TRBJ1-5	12	ASSRHYSNQPQH
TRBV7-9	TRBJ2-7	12	ASSLVGSSYEQY